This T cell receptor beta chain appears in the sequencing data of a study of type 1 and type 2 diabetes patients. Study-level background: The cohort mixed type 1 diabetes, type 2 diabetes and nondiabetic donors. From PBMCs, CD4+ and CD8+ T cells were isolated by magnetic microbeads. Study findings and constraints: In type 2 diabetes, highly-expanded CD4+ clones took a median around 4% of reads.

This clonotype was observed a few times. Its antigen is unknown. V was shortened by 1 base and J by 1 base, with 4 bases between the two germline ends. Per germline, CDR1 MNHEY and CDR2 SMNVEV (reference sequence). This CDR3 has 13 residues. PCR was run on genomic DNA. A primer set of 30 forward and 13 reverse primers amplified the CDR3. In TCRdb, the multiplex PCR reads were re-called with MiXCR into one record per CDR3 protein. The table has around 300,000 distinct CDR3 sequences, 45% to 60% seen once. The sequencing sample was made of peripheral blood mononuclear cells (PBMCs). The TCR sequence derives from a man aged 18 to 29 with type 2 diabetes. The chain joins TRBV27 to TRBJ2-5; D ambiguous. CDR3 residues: CASSLLGQETQYF. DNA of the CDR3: TGTGCCAGCAGTTTATTAGGCCAAGAGACCCAGTACTTC.